This TCR beta chain appears in the sequencing data of a study of blood T cells in healthy people across ages. Study details: Template switching caught about one barcoded beta molecule for each two T cells. Study conclusions and caveats: PBMCs that were unsorted prevented a conclusive naive versus antigen-experienced comparison. Higher diversity and more naive CD4+ cells were features of long-lived donors, compared to aged donors.

In the case of this clonotype: Antigen unknown.

The V and J ends lost 3 bases and 7 bases respectively, with 12 bases between them. The CDR3 sequence is 14 residues long. Primers used in a second PCR of roughly 6 to 11 cycles were a sample-barcoded 5' primer and a J-beta primer mix. All cDNA molecules were each tagged by a template-switch adaptor with 12 random nucleotides. TCRdb re-analysed the 5' RACE reads in MiXCR, keeping a single row per CDR3 protein. The sample lists roughly 700,000 distinct CDR3 sequences, just under 25% seen once, with 9.4% in the top ten. The same sample was also used in a study of T cells of mothers and their children.

Material for sequencing was blood. The chain couples TRBV12-3 or TRBV12-4 to TRBJ1-4; a weak D match, TRBD1 (5 bases). The sequence was collected from a boy younger than 18 in good health. CDR3 sequence: CASSFGGVIEKLFF. In DNA form, the CDR3 reads TGTGCCAGCAGTTTTGGGGGAGTAATTGAAAAACTGTTTTTT.